A single sample is the source of the 11 T cell receptor beta chains below, sequenced in a study of tumor T cells in aggressive B-cell lymphoma. Assay used: immunoSEQ multiplex PCR; TCRdb lists only in-frame clones, some missing. The table shows roughly 5,300 clones, with 87% occurring only once. Sequencing input: tumor tissue. Receptors were obtained from an adult with diffuse large B cell lymphoma.

The chain recombines TRBV6-1 with TRBJ2-1; 9 positions match TRBD1. Trimming at V came to 4 bases and at J to 4 bases, leaving 8 bases not matched to a gene. The CDR3 extends over 16 amino acids. Looked up from germline, CDR1 is MNHNS and CDR2 is SASEGT. The chain's CDR3 is CASSGSGQGSYNEQFF. The DNA of the CDR3 is TGTGCCAGCAGTGGATCAGGACAGGGGTCTTACAATGAGCAGTTCTTC.

The CDR3: CASSMYGAYEQYF. The CDR3 DNA reads as TGTGCCAGTAGTATGTACGGAGCCTACGAGCAGTACTTC. This chain joins TRBV19 and TRBJ2-7; D remains ambiguous. This CDR3 region has 13 residues. CDR1 LNHDA and CDR2 SQIVND come from the germline V gene (reference sequence). Trimming pared 3 bases from V and 2 bases from J, leaving 8 bases between.

CDR3 sequence (DNA): TGCGCCAGCAGCCAGGGACAGGGCCGGCAGTACTTC. Its protein is CASSQGQGRQYF. The chain joins TRBV4-3 to TRBJ2-7, with 9 nucleotides matching TRBD1. Germline CDR1 reads LGHNA; CDR2 reads YSLEER. The J segment lost 9 bases and the V segment lost 3 bases, leaving 3 bases of the junction unmatched. The CDR3 is made up of 12 amino acids.

The chain carries TRBV7-6 and TRBJ1-4, with 7 nucleotides matching TRBD1. Trimming at V came to 1 base and at J to 1 base, leaving 6 bases not matched to a gene. Germline-derived CDR1 and CDR2 are SGHVS and FNYEAQ. The CDR3 consists of 17 residues. The CDR3 loop reads CASSLVPGQRTNEKLFF. CDR3 nucleotide sequence: TGTGCCAGCAGCTTAGTCCCGGGACAGAGAACTAATGAAAAACTGTTTTTT.

The chain combines TRBV4-3 with TRBJ1-1; 10 positions match TRBD1. This CDR3 is built from 14 residues. The ends lost 1 base at V and 11 bases at J; junction bases unmatched: 7. Germline V lookup: CDR1 LGHNA, CDR2 YSLEER. CDR3 DNA sequence: TGCGCCAGCAGCCAAGTTTGGGGGACAGGGGCTGCTTTCTTT. Protein sequence: CASSQVWGTGAAFF.

The rearrangement links TRBV7-8 to TRBJ2-2; tentatively, D is TRBD2 (5 bases). The V and J ends lost 5 bases and 3 bases respectively, with 16 bases between them. The CDR3 contains 16 residues. The V gene's germline CDR1 is SGHVS and CDR2 FQNEAQ. The CDR3 bases are TGTGCCAGCAGCCCCCGTGCTAGCCGCTACACCGGGGAGCTGTTTTTT. Translation gives CASSPRASRYTGELFF.

The V gene is TRBV5-1, the J gene TRBJ1-2; D is ambiguous. The CDR3 is made up of 13 amino acids. Germline-derived CDR1 and CDR2 are SGHRS and YFSETQ. Trimming left V 0 bases short and J 4 bases short, with 7 bases between. Written as DNA, the CDR3 is TGCGCCAGCAGCTTGGGAGGAGGCTATGGCTACACCTTC. As protein: CASSLGGGYGYTF.

The chain recombines TRBV7-6 with TRBJ1-1; D unclear. Trimming left V 1 base short and J 1 base short, with 16 bases between. Germline CDR1 reads SGHVS; CDR2 reads FNYEAQ. The CDR3 length is 17 residues. DNA of the CDR3: TGTGCCAGCAGCTTAGGGTCCCCGGGTGGTACGAACACTGAAGCTTTCTTT. This codes for CASSLGSPGGTNTEAFF.

The gene calls are TRBV5-1 and TRBJ2-1; 9 nucleotides align to TRBD1. This CDR3 comprises 14 residues. V lost 3 bases and J lost 7; bases outside the gene matches: 5. From germline, CDR1 is SGHRS and CDR2 YFSETQ. This CDR3 is CASSYPGQGNEQFF. The CDR3 DNA sequence: TGCGCCAGCAGCTACCCGGGACAGGGAAATGAGCAGTTCTTC.

J is TRBJ2-3 and V is TRBV2; tentatively, D is TRBD2 (6 bases). CDR1 and CDR2 (germline): SNHLY, FYNNEI. V gave up 7 bases and J gave up 4 bases, with 12 bases separating them. The CDR3 totals 13 residues. CDR3 loop: CASKGSGPDTQYF. The CDR3 DNA reads TGTGCCAGCAAAGGTAGCGGTCCAGATACGCAGTATTTT.

This chain links TRBV5-1 with TRBJ2-5; 10 bases map to TRBD1. The V and J ends lost 4 bases and 3 bases, in that order; junction bases with no gene match: 3. The length of the CDR3 is 14 residues. Germline CDR1 and CDR2: SGHRS and YFSETQ. CDR3 loop: CASSKGTGEETQYF. DNA for the CDR3: TGCGCCAGCAGCAAAGGGACAGGGGAAGAGACCCAGTACTTC.